Detailed here is one TCR beta chain. Clones were read by immunoSEQ multiplex PCR, and TCRdb kept only the in-frame ones, dropping some. The table lists under 45,000 clones, roughly 92% of them singletons. The sample originates from a study of T cell changes during pregnancy in multiple sclerosis. CDR1 is LNHDA, CDR2 SQIVND, per germline (reference sequence). V lost 7 bases, J lost 1 base, and 9 bases stayed unmatched. The CDR3 runs to 15 residues. This clonotype was sampled from a female donor in good health, enrolled as a control in a pregnancy study. The sample in question was CD4+ T cells from peripheral blood mononuclear cells, obtained in the third trimester of pregnancy. The chain joins TRBV19 to TRBJ1-2; 7 bases line up with TRBD1. The CDR3 loop reads CASNPQGFSNYGYTF. The CDR3 region has the DNA TGTGCCAGTAATCCACAGGGGTTTAGTAACTATGGCTACACCTTC. Looking up the rest from reference TRBV19 and TRBJ1-2 gives the full variable domain: DGGITQSPKYLFRKEGQNVTLSCEQNLNHDAMYWYRQDPGQGLRLIYYSQIVNDFQKGDIAEGYSVSREKKESFPLTVTSAQKNPTAFYLCASNPQGFSNYGYTFGSGTRLTVV.